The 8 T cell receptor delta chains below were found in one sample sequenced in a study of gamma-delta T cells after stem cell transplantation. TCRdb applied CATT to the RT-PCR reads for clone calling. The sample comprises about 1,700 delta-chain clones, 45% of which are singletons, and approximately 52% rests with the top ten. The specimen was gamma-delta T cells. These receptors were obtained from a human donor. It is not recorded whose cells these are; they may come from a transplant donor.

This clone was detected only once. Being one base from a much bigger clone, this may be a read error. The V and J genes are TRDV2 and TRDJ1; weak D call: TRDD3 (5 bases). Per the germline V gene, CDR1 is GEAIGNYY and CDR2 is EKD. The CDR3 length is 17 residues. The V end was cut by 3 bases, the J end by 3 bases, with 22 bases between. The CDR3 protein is CACDDLLGEGGADKLIF. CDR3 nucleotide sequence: TGTGCCTGTGACGATCTACTCGGCGAGGGGGGGGCCGATAAACTCATCTTT.

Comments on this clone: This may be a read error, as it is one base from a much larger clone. The CDR3 region has the DNA TGTGCCTGTGACAACCTGGGGGCCACCGATAAACTCATCTTT. Translating gives CACDNLGATDKLIF. This rearrangement joins TRDV2 to TRDJ1, with 7 nucleotides matching TRDD3. The CDR3 length is 14 residues. J lost 1 base, V lost 2 bases, and 3 bases had no gene match. Germline V gene lookup returns CDR1 GEAIGNYY and CDR2 EKD.

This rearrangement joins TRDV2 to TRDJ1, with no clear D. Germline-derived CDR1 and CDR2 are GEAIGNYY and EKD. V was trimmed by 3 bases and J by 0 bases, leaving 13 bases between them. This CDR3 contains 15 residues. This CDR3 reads CACDSLTDYTDKLIF. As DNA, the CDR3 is TGTGCCTGTGACTCCCTTACGGATTACACCGATAAACTCATCTTT.

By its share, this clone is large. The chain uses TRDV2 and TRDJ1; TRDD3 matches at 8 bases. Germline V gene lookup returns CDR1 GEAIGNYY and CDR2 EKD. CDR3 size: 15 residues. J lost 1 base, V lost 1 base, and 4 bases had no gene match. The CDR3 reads CACDTLTGGTDKLIF. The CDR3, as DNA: TGTGCCTGTGACACGCTTACTGGGGGCACCGATAAACTCATCTTT.

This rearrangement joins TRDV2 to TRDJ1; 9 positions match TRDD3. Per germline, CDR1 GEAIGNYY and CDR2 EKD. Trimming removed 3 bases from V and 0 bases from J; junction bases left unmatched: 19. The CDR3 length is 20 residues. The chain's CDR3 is CACDPLFEGGYPRYTDKLIF. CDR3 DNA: TGTGCCTGTGACCCTCTCTTTGAAGGGGGATACCCACGGTACACCGATAAACTCATCTTT.

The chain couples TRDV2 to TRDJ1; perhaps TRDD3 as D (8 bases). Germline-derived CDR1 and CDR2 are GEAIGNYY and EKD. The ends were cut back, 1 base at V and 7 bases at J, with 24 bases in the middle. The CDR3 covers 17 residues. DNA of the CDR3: TGTGCCTGTGACACGCTTTCCTACAGGGATACGCTGCTTAAACTCATCTTT. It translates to CACDTLSYRDTLLKLIF.

Here the CDR3 reads CACVELPSAGAITDKLIF. CDR3 sequence (DNA): TGTGCCTGTGTGGAATTACCGTCGGCTGGGGCCATCACCGATAAACTCATCTTT. The rearrangement joins TRDV2 to TRDJ1; TRDD3 is a possible D gene (6 bases). V lost 5 bases, J lost 1 base, and 25 bases lay in between. Germline loops: CDR1 GEAIGNYY, CDR2 EKD. The CDR3 runs to 18 residues.

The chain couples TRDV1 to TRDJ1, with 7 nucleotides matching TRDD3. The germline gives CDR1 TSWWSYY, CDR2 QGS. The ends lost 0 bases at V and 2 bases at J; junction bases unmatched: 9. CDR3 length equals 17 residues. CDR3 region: CALGELAELGLTDKLIF. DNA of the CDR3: TGTGCTCTTGGGGAACTGGCCGAACTGGGGCTAACCGATAAACTCATCTTT.